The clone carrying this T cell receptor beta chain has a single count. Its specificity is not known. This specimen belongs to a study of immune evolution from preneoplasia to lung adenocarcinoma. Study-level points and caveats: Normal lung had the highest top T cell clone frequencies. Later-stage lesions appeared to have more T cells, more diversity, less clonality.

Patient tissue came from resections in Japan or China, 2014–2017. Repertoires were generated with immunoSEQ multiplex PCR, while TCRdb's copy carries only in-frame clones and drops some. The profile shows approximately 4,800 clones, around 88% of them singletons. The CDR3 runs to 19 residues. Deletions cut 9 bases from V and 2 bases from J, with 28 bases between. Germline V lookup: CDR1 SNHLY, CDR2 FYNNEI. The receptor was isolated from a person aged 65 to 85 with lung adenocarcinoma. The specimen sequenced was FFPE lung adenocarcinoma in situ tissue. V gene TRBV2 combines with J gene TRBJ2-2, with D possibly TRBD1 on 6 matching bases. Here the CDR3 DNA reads TGTGCCAGAGCAGGTCTTAGGGGAACCGGGACACCCAACACCGGGGAGCTGTTTTTT. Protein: CARAGLRGTGTPNTGELFF.